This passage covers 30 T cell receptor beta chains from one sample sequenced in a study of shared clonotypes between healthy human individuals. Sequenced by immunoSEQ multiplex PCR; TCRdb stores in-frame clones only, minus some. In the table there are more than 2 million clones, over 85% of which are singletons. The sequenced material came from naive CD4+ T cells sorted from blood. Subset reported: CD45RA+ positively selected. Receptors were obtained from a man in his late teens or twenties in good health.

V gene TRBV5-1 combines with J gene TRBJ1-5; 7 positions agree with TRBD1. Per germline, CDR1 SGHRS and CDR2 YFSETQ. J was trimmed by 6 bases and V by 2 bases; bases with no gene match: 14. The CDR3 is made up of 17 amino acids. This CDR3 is CASSFVDRSATRQPQHF. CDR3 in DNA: TGCGCCAGCAGCTTCGTGGACAGGTCCGCTACTCGTCAGCCCCAGCATTTT.

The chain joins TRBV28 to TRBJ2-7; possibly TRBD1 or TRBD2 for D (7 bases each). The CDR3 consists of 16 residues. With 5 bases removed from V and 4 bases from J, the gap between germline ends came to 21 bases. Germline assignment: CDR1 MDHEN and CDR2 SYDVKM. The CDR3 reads CASSGGGTGARYEQYF. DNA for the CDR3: TGTGCCAGCAGTGGGGGGGGCACAGGGGCAAGGTACGAGCAGTACTTC. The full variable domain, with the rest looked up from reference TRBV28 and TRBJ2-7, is DVKVTQSSRYLVKRTGEKVFLECVQDMDHENMFWYRQDPGLGLRLIYFSYDVKMKEKGDIPEGYSVSREKKERFSLILESASTNQTSMYLCASSGGGTGARYEQYFGPGTRLTVT.

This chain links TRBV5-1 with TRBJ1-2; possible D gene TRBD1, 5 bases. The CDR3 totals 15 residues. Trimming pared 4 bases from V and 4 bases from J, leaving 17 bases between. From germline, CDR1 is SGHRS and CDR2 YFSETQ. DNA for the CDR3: TGCGCCAGCAGCGCTGAACCTCAGGGTACCTATGGCTACACCTTC. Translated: CASSAEPQGTYGYTF.

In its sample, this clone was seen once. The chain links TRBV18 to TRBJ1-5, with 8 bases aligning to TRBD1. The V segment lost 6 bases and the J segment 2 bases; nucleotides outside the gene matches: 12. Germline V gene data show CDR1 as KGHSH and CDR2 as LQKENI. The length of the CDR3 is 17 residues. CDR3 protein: CASSPPTPGQGNQPQHF. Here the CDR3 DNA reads TGTGCCAGCTCCCCCCCAACCCCGGGACAGGGCAATCAGCCCCAGCATTTT.

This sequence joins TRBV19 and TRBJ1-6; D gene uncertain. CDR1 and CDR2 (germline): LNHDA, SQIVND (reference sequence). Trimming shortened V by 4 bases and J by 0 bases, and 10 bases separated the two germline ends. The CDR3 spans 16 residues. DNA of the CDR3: TGTGCCAGTAGTACCAGGAGGAGCTCCTATAATTCACCCCTCCACTTT. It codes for CASSTRRSSYNSPLHF.

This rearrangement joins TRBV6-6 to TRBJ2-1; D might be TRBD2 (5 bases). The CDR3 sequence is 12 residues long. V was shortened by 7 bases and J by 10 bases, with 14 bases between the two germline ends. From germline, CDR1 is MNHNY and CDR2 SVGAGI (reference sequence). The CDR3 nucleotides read TGTGCCAGCACTAGAGACTATACGGAGCAGTTCTTC. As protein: CASTRDYTEQFF.

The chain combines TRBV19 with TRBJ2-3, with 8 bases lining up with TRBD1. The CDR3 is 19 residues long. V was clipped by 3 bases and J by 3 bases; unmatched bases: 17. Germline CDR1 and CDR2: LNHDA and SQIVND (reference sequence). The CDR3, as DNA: TGTGCCAGTAGTATGCATCAGACAGGGGCCAACCCTATAACAGATACGCAGTATTTT. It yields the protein CASSMHQTGANPITDTQYF.

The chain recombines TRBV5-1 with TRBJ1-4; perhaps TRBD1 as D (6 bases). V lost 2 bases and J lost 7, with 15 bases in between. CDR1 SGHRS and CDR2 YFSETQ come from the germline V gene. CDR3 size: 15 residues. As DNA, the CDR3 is TGCGCCAGCAGCTTTCTGGCAGGGGAGGGTGAAAAACTGTTTTTT. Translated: CASSFLAGEGEKLFF.

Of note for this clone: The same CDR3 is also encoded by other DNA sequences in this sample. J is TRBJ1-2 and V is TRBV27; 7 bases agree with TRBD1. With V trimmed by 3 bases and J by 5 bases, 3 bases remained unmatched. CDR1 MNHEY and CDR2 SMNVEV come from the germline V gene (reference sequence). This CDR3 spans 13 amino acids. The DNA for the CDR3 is TGTGCCAGCAGTTTGTCCAGGGGGTATGGCTACACCTTC. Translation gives CASSLSRGYGYTF.

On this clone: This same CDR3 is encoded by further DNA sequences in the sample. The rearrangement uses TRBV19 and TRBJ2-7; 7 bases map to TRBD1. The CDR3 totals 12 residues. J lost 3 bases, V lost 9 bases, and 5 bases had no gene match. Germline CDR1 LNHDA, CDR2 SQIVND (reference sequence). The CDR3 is CASSDRLYEQYF. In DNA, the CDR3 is TGTGCCAGCTCGGACAGGCTCTACGAGCAGTACTTC. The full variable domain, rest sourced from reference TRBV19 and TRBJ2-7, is DGGITQSPKYLFRKEGQNVTLSCEQNLNHDAMYWYRQDPGQGLRLIYYSQIVNDFQKGDIAEGYSVSREKKESFPLTVTSAQKNPTAFYLCASSDRLYEQYFGPGTRLTVT.

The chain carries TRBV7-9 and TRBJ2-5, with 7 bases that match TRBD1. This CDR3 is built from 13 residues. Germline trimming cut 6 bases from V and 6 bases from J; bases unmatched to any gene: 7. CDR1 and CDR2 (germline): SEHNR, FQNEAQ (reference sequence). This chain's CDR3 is CASSRSGGQTQYF. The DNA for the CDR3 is TGTGCCAGCAGTCGATCAGGGGGACAGACCCAGTACTTC.

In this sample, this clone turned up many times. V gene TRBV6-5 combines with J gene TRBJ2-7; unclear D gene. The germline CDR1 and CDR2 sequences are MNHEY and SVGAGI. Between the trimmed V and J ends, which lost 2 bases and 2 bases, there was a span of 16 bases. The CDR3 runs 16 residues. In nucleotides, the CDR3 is TGTGCCAGCAGTTACCTGACGGATCCCAAACCCTACGAGCAGTACTTC. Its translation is CASSYLTDPKPYEQYF.

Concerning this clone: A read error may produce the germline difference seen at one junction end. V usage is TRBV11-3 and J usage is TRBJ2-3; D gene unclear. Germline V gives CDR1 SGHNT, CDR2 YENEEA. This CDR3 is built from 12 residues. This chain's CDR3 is CASSLDPDRQYF. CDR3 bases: TGTGCCAGCAGCTTAGATCCCGATAGGCAGTATTTT.

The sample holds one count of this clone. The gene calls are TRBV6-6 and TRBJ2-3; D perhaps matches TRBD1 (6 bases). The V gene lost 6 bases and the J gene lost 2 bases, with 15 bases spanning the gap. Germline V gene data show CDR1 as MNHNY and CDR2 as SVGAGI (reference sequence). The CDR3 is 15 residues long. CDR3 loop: CASRYTGTYTDTQYF. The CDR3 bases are TGTGCCAGCAGATATACAGGGACCTACACAGATACGCAGTATTTT.

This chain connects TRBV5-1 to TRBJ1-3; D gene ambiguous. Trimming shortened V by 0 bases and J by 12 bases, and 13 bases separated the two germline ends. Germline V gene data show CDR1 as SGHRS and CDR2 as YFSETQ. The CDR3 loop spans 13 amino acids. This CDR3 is CASSLGLVNLIYF. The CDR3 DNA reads TGCGCCAGCAGCTTGGGGTTGGTCAACCTCATATATTTT.

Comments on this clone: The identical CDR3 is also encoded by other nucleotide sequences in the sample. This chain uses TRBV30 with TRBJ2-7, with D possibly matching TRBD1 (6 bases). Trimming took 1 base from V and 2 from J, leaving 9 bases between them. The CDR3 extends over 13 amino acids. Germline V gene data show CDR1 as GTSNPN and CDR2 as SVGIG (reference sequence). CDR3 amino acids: CAWSGTAPYEQYF. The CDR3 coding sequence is TGTGCCTGGAGTGGGACAGCGCCCTACGAGCAGTACTTC.

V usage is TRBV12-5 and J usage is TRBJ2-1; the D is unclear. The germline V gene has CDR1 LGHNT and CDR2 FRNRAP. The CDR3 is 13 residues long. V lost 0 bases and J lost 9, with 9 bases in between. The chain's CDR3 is CASGLVPGGEQFF. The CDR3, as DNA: TGTGCTAGTGGTTTGGTACCGGGCGGTGAGCAGTTCTTC. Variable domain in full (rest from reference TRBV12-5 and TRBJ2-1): DARVTQTPRHKVTEMGQEVTMRCQPILGHNTVFWYRQTMMQGLELLAYFRNRAPLDDSGMPKDRFSAEMPDATLATLKIQPSEPRDSAVYFCASGLVPGGEQFFGPGTRLTVL.

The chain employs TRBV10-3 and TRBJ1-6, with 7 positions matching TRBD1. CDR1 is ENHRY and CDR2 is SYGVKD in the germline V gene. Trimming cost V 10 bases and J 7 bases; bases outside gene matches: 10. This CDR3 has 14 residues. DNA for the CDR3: TGTGCCACCAGGGACGGGACAGAAAATTCACCCCTCCACTTT. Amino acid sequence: CATRDGTENSPLHF.

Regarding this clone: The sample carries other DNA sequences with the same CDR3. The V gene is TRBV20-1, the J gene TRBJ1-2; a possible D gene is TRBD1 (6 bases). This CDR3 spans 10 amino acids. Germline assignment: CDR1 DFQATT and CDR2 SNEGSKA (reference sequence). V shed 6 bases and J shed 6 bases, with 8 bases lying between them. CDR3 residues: CSARGDGYTF. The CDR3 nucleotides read TGCAGTGCGAGGGGGGATGGCTACACCTTC.

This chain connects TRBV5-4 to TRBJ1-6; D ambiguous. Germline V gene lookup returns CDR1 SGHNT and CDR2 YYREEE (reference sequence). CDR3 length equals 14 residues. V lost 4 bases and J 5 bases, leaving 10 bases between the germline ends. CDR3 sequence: CASSVDGDNSPLHF. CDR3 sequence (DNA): TGTGCCAGCAGCGTGGACGGGGATAATTCACCCCTCCACTTT. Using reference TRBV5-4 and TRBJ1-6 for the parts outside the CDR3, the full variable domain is ETGVTQSPTHLIKTRGQQVTLRCSSQSGHNTVSWYQQALGQGPQFIFQYYREEENGRGNFPPRFSGLQFPNYSSELNVNALELDDSALYLCASSVDGDNSPLHFGNGTRLTVT.

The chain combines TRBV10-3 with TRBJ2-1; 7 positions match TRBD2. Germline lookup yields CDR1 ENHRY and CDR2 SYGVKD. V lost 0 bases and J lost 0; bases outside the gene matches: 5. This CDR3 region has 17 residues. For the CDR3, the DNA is TGTGCCATCAGTGAGTCGGCCGGGAGGAGCTCCTACAATGAGCAGTTCTTC. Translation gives CAISESAGRSSYNEQFF.

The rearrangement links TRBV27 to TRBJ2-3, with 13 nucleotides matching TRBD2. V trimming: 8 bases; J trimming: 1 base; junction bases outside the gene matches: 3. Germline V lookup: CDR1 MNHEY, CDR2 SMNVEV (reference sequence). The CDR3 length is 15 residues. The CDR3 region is CASFGLAGGTDTQYF. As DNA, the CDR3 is TGTGCCAGCTTTGGACTAGCGGGGGGCACAGATACGCAGTATTTT.

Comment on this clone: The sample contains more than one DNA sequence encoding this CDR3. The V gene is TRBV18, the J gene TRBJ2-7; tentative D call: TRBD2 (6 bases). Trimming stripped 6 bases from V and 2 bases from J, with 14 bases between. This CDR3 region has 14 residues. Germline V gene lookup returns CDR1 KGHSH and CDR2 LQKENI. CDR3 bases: TGTGCCAGCTCTCCCCGTGGGACTCCCTACGAGCAGTACTTC. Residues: CASSPRGTPYEQYF.

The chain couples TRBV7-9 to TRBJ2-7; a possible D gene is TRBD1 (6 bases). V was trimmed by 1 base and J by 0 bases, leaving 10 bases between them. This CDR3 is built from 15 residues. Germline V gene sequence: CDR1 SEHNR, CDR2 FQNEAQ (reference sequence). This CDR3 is CASSLVTGPSYEQYF. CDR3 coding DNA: TGTGCCAGCAGCTTAGTCACAGGGCCCTCCTACGAGCAGTACTTC.

The CDR3 DNA sequence: TGTGCCAGCTCACCCGTTGAGGATTTCTCCTATAATTCACCCCTCCACTTT. This gives the protein CASSPVEDFSYNSPLHF. The V gene is TRBV18, the J gene TRBJ1-6, with D hard to call. The V and J ends lost 3 bases and 0 bases respectively, with 12 bases between them. The CDR3 totals 17 residues. Germline CDR1 reads KGHSH; CDR2 reads LQKENI.

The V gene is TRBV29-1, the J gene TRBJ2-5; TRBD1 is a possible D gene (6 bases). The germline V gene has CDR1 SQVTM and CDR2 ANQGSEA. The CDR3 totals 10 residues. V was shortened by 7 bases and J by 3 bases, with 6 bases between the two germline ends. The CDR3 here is CSGQEETQYF. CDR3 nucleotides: TGCAGCGGACAGGAAGAGACCCAGTACTTC.

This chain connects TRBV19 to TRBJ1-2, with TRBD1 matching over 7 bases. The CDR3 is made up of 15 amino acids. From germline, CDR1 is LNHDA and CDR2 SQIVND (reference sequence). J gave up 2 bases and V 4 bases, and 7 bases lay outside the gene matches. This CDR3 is CASSRGQAQNYGYTF. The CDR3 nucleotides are TGTGCCAGTAGTAGAGGACAGGCTCAGAACTATGGCTACACCTTC.

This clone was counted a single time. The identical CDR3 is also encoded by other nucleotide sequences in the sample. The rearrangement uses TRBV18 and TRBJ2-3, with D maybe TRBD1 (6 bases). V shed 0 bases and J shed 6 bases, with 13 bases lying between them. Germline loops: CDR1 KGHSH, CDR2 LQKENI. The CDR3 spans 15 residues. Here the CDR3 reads CASSPPGQGSDTQYF. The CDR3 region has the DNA TGTGCCAGCTCACCACCTGGGCAGGGGTCGGATACGCAGTATTTT.

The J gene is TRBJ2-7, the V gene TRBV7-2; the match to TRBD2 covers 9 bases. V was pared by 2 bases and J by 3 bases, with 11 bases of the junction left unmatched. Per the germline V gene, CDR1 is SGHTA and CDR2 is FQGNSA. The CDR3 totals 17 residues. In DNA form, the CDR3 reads TGTGCCAGCAGCTTACTTTCTAGCGGGAAGCTTCGCTACGAGCAGTACTTC. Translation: CASSLLSSGKLRYEQYF.

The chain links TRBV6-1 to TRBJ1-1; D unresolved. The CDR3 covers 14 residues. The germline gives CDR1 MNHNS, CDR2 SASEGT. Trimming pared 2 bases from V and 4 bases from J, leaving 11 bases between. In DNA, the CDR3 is TGTGCCAGCAGTGAACGGGAAAGAGGCACTGAAGCTTTCTTT. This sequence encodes CASSERERGTEAFF.